Below are 25 T cell receptor beta chains sequenced from a single sample in a study of cytomegalovirus exposure and HLA in healthy donors. TCRdb keeps only in-frame clones here, not all; method: immunoSEQ multiplex PCR. The sample includes fewer than 150,000 clones, almost 90% of them seen just once. Sample: PBMCs. These receptors originate from a woman aged 18 to 35 in good health and CMV-seropositive.

The chain is built from TRBV28 and TRBJ1-2, with D maybe TRBD1 (6 bases). The CDR3 totals 13 residues. CDR1 MDHEN and CDR2 SYDVKM come from the germline V gene. With 3 bases removed from V and 3 bases from J, the gap between germline ends came to 8 bases. Here the CDR3 DNA reads TGTGCCAGCAGTTTGAACAGGGACTATGGCTACACCTTC. This codes for CASSLNRDYGYTF.

The chain combines TRBV10-2 with TRBJ2-5; TRBD2 matches 12 bases. After removal of 8 bases from V and 2 bases from J, the junction contained 6 bases not matched to a gene. This CDR3 has 15 residues. CDR1 and CDR2 (germline): WSHSY, SAAADI. As DNA, the CDR3 is TGCGCCAGCGCGGGACTAGCGGGCCTACAAGAGACCCAGTACTTC. Translated, it gives CASAGLAGLQETQYF.

CDR3 amino acids: CASSLDRGGREQYF. CDR3 DNA: TGTGCCAGCAGCTTAGACAGGGGAGGTCGGGAGCAGTACTTC. The rearrangement links TRBV6-1 to TRBJ2-7, with TRBD1 identical over 8 bases. The CDR3 spans 14 residues. Germline values: CDR1 MNHNS, CDR2 SASEGT. Trimming removed 6 bases from V and 7 bases from J; junction bases left unmatched: 11.

The gene calls are TRBV9 and TRBJ2-1; D is unclear. Germline CDR1 SGDLS, CDR2 YYNGEE. The CDR3 totals 15 residues. Between the trimmed V and J ends, which lost 3 bases and 4 bases, there was a span of 14 bases. The chain's CDR3 is CASSDRPHIYNEQFF. For the CDR3, the DNA is TGTGCCAGCAGCGACAGACCTCACATATACAATGAGCAGTTCTTC. Drawing the rest from reference TRBV9 and TRBJ2-1, the complete variable domain is DSGVTQTPKHLITATGQRVTLRCSPRSGDLSVYWYQQSLDQGLQFLIQYYNGEERAKGNILERFSAQQFPDLHSELNLSSLELGDSALYFCASSDRPHIYNEQFFGPGTRLTVL.

The J gene is TRBJ2-7, the V gene TRBV18; 7 nucleotides match TRBD1. The CDR3 contains 14 residues. V shed 5 bases and J 4 bases; nucleotides not matched to a gene: 8. Germline V gene data show CDR1 as KGHSH and CDR2 as LQKENI. Written as DNA, the CDR3 is TGTGCCAGCTCAACCTGGGACAGAAAATACGAGCAGTACTTC. Translating gives CASSTWDRKYEQYF.

The chain links TRBV6-1 to TRBJ1-6; 8 bases are shared with TRBD1. CDR3 length: 14 amino acids. Germline CDR1 reads MNHNS; CDR2 reads SASEGT. The V gene end was trimmed by 6 bases and the J gene end by 8 bases; junction bases not matched to a gene: 6. This CDR3 is CASSYTGGDSPLHF. The DNA for the CDR3 is TGTGCCAGCAGCTATACAGGGGGAGATTCACCCCTCCACTTT.

This chain links TRBV30 with TRBJ2-5; D may be TRBD2 (6 bases). The CDR3 sequence is 14 residues long. The V gene lost 0 bases and the J gene lost 5 bases, with 13 bases spanning the gap. Germline V gives CDR1 GTSNPN, CDR2 SVGIG (reference sequence). This chain's CDR3 is CAWSVRVGRETQYF. CDR3 bases: TGTGCCTGGAGTGTTAGGGTGGGGAGGGAGACCCAGTACTTC.

The V gene is TRBV4-3, the J gene TRBJ2-4; 10 bases agree with TRBD2. Per the germline V gene, CDR1 is LGHNA and CDR2 is YSLEER. After removal of 3 bases from V and 0 bases from J, the junction contained 14 bases not matched to a gene. The CDR3 has 20 residues. CDR3 amino acids: CASSQEILAGTDLAKNIQYF. The CDR3 DNA sequence: TGCGCCAGCAGCCAGGAAATACTAGCGGGGACGGACCTAGCCAAAAACATTCAGTACTTC.

The chain joins TRBV13 to TRBJ1-3; 8 nucleotides agree with TRBD1. Germline V CDR1 and CDR2: PRHDT, FYEKMQ (reference sequence). With V trimmed by 3 bases and J by 3 bases, 4 bases remained unmatched. This CDR3 is 15 amino acids long. The CDR3 nucleotides are TGTGCCAGCAGCTTGGGGACAGGCTATGGAAACACCATATATTTT. Amino acid sequence: CASSLGTGYGNTIYF.

This chain joins TRBV28 and TRBJ1-2; possibly TRBD1 for D (5 bases). V was clipped by 6 bases and J by 0 bases, with 8 bases between them. Germline CDR1 and CDR2: MDHEN and SYDVKM. The CDR3 spans 13 residues. CDR3 residues: CASRLQANYGYTF. The CDR3 DNA follows: TGTGCCAGCAGATTACAGGCTAACTATGGCTACACCTTC.

The chain links TRBV4-2 to TRBJ2-7, with 8 bases identical to TRBD2. Trimming at V came to 1 base and at J to 0 bases, leaving 11 bases not matched to a gene. The CDR3 is 18 amino acids. Germline lookup yields CDR1 LGHNA and CDR2 YNFKEQ. CDR3 sequence (DNA): TGTGCCAGCAGCCAAGGAGGTAGTAGCGGGGTGACCTCCTACGAGCAGTACTTC. It is translated as CASSQGGSSGVTSYEQYF.

CDR3 loop: CASSILGQLTDTQYF. The CDR3, as DNA: TGTGCCAGTAGTATACTGGGACAGCTCACAGATACGCAGTATTTT. The chain couples TRBV19 to TRBJ2-3, with 7 bases matching TRBD1. The germline CDR1 and CDR2 sequences are LNHDA and SQIVND (reference sequence). The CDR3 totals 15 residues. Trimming at V came to 2 bases and at J to 2 bases, leaving 4 bases not matched to a gene.

This sequence joins TRBV10-3 and TRBJ2-1; D possibly corresponds to TRBD2 (6 bases). This CDR3 contains 15 residues. Between the trimmed V and J ends, which lost 2 bases and 3 bases, there was a span of 11 bases. Germline CDR1 ENHRY, CDR2 SYGVKD. CDR3 amino acids: CAISESGGNYNEQFF. DNA of the CDR3: TGTGCCATCAGTGAGAGTGGGGGGAACTACAATGAGCAGTTCTTC.

CDR3 DNA: TGTGCCAGCAGTGCTCCCCCCAGTCAGCCCCAGCATTTT. Protein: CASSAPPSQPQHF. The chain recombines TRBV28 with TRBJ1-5; D not certain. The CDR3 totals 13 residues. Germline CDR1 is MDHEN and CDR2 is SYDVKM. With 5 bases removed from V and 6 bases from J, the gap between germline ends came to 11 bases.

The genes are TRBV5-1 and TRBJ2-3; the D gene is possibly TRBD2 (6 bases). The CDR3 length is 14 residues. V was pared by 1 base and J by 3 bases, with 9 bases between. Germline V lookup: CDR1 SGHRS, CDR2 YFSETQ. This CDR3 reads CASSLWGETDTQYF. In DNA, the CDR3 is TGCGCCAGCAGCTTGTGGGGGGAGACAGATACGCAGTATTTT.

The chain carries TRBV11-2 and TRBJ1-4; tentative D call: TRBD1 (6 bases). The germline V and J ends were trimmed by 0 bases and 3 bases, with 11 bases remaining between them. This CDR3 has 16 residues. CDR1 is SGHAT, CDR2 FQNNGV, per germline. This CDR3 reads CASSLDRGWSNEKLFF. The CDR3 coding sequence is TGTGCCAGCAGCTTAGACAGGGGCTGGTCTAATGAAAAACTGTTTTTT.

The chain has TRBV5-1 and TRBJ2-1; 10 nucleotides match TRBD2. V dropped 2 bases and J dropped 8; count of bases not matched to a gene: 10. Germline loops: CDR1 SGHRS, CDR2 YFSETQ. The CDR3 is 16 amino acids. The CDR3 region has the DNA TGCGCCAGCAGCTTTCCCTCTAGCGGGAGTCGAGATGAGCAGTTCTTC. It codes for CASSFPSSGSRDEQFF. The full variable domain, with the rest looked up from reference TRBV5-1 and TRBJ2-1, is KAGVTQTPRYLIKTRGQQVTLSCSPISGHRSVSWYQQTPGQGLQFLFEYFSETQRNKGNFPGRFSGRQFSNSRSEMNVSTLELGDSALYLCASSFPSSGSRDEQFFGPGTRLTVL.

The chain joins TRBV19 to TRBJ1-5, with 8 bases lining up with TRBD1. This CDR3 has 16 amino acids. With V trimmed by 4 bases and J by 6 bases, 11 bases remained unmatched. CDR1 is LNHDA and CDR2 is SQIVND in the germline V gene (reference sequence). CDR3 coding DNA: TGTGCCAGTAGTACGACACAGGGGGTGACAGGTCAGCCCCAGCATTTT. This sequence encodes CASSTTQGVTGQPQHF.

This clone showed up just a few times. The rearrangement joins TRBV6-5 to TRBJ1-6; TRBD1 matches 7 bases. This CDR3 has 14 amino acids. Germline V gives CDR1 MNHEY, CDR2 SVGAGI. The V gene end was trimmed by 6 bases and the J gene end by 8 bases; junction bases not matched to a gene: 7. CDR3 nucleotide sequence: TGTGCCAGCAGCCTGACAGGGCCATATTCACCCCTCCACTTT. Its translation is CASSLTGPYSPLHF.

This chain connects TRBV2 to TRBJ1-3; perhaps TRBD1 as D (6 bases). The CDR3 contains 15 residues. The V and J ends lost 6 bases and 2 bases respectively, with 14 bases between them. Germline V gene data show CDR1 as SNHLY and CDR2 as FYNNEI. CDR3 coding DNA: TGTGCCAGCAGGGCGACAGGCAACCCTGGAAACACCATATATTTT. Residues: CASRATGNPGNTIYF.

V gene TRBV6-1 combines with J gene TRBJ1-2, with D possibly being TRBD1 (6 bases). V was shortened by 6 bases and J by 3 bases, with 14 bases between the two germline ends. Germline loops: CDR1 MNHNS, CDR2 SASEGT. CDR3 size: 14 residues. This chain's CDR3 is CASRVQGLDYGYTF. DNA of the CDR3: TGTGCCAGCAGAGTGCAGGGGTTGGACTATGGCTACACCTTC.

The chain joins TRBV12-2 to TRBJ1-1; the D segment call TRBD1 is taken from the table without a DNA check. TRBV12-2 is recorded as a pseudogene. The length of the CDR3 is 17 residues. CDR3: CASRPRGSDRRNTEAFF. The CDR3 DNA follows: TGTGCAAGTCGCCCAAGGGGGTCGGACAGGCGGAACACTGAAGCTTTCTTT.

The CDR3 DNA sequence: TGTGCCAGCAACTATCGGGAGACAGGGCAAGAGACCCAGTACTTC. It yields the protein CASNYRETGQETQYF. This chain uses TRBV6-1 with TRBJ2-5, with D possibly being TRBD1 (7 bases). Trimming pared 7 bases from V and 2 bases from J, leaving 17 bases between. Germline CDR1 reads MNHNS; CDR2 reads SASEGT. CDR3 length equals 15 residues.

V gene TRBV5-6 combines with J gene TRBJ2-7; TRBD1 aligns across 8 bases. The V gene's germline CDR1 is SGHDT and CDR2 YYEEEE. V trimming: 2 bases; J trimming: 3 bases; junction bases outside the gene matches: 1. The CDR3 length is 13 residues. CDR3 residues: CASSLTGGYEQYF. CDR3 DNA: TGTGCCAGCAGCTTAACAGGGGGCTACGAGCAGTACTTC. The variable domain in full, completed from reference TRBV5-6 and TRBJ2-7, reads DAGVTQSPTHLIKTRGQQVTLRCSPKSGHDTVSWYQQALGQGPQFIFQYYEEEERQRGNFPDRFSGHQFPNYSSELNVNALLLGDSALYLCASSLTGGYEQYFGPGTRLTVT.

The chain recombines TRBV5-5 with TRBJ1-2; a weak D match, TRBD1 (6 bases). This CDR3 spans 15 amino acids. Germline CDR1 reads SGHKS; CDR2 reads YYEKEE (reference sequence). V dropped 4 bases and J dropped 2 bases, with 15 bases sitting between them. CDR3 sequence (DNA): TGTGCCAGCAGCCCTACGGGACACCTAAACTATGGCTACACCTTC. Amino acids: CASSPTGHLNYGYTF.